The 24 T cell receptor beta chains below all came from one sample that was sequenced in a study of PD-1 and CTLA-4 blockade in melanoma. Libraries were prepared by immunoSEQ multiplex PCR; TCRdb keeps only in-frame clonotypes and omits some of them. The sample carries roughly 30,000 clones, about 85% recorded once. This sample comprised CD8+ T cells from peripheral blood, obtained from a patient given anti-PD-1 treatment. Receptors were obtained from a human donor with melanoma.

The chain carries TRBV6-5 and TRBJ1-3; no firm D call. Germline V gene sequence: CDR1 MNHEY, CDR2 SVGAGI. V was trimmed by 8 bases and J by 0 bases, leaving 8 bases between them. This CDR3 has 13 residues. The CDR3 nucleotides read TGTGCCAGCTCCTTTAGCTCTGGAAACACCATATATTTT. Its translation: CASSFSSGNTIYF.

This clone was picked up a small number of times. This rearrangement joins TRBV7-9 to TRBJ2-2, with 8 bases lining up with TRBD1. This CDR3 has 15 residues. The J segment lost 4 bases and the V segment lost 4 bases, leaving 5 bases of the junction unmatched. The germline CDR1 and CDR2 sequences are SEHNR and FQNEAQ (reference sequence). CDR3 in DNA: TGTGCCAGCAGCTCCGCTACAGGGGGCACCGGGGAGCTGTTTTTT. Protein sequence: CASSSATGGTGELFF.

The V and J genes are TRBV9 and TRBJ2-7, with D perhaps assigned TRBD1 or TRBD2 (7 bases each). Germline CDR1 SGDLS, CDR2 YYNGEE. The CDR3 has 16 residues. V was clipped by 4 bases and J by 0 bases, with 17 bases between them. DNA for the CDR3: TGTGCCAGCAGCCCCCGAGGGGAGGGGGCCTCCTACGAGCAGTACTTC. It specifies CASSPRGEGASYEQYF. The full variable domain, in which reference TRBV9 and TRBJ2-7 provide the parts outside the CDR3, is DSGVTQTPKHLITATGQRVTLRCSPRSGDLSVYWYQQSLDQGLQFLIQYYNGEERAKGNILERFSAQQFPDLHSELNLSSLELGDSALYFCASSPRGEGASYEQYFGPGTRLTVT.

This clone was seen a handful of times. The CDR3 region is CASSLFRASYEQYF. For the CDR3, the DNA is TGTGCCAGCAGTTTATTCAGGGCCTCCTACGAGCAGTACTTC. The V gene is TRBV28, the J gene TRBJ2-7; D is perhaps TRBD1 (5 bases). This CDR3 contains 14 residues. Trimming took 1 base from V and 0 from J, leaving 7 bases between them. Germline CDR1 reads MDHEN; CDR2 reads SYDVKM.

V usage is TRBV12-3 or TRBV12-4 and J usage is TRBJ2-7, with D possibly matching TRBD1 (5 bases). The CDR3 has 12 amino acids. V lost 6 bases to trimming and J lost 3 bases, with 9 bases between them. The CDR3 DNA reads TGTGCCAGCAGCCTGGACAACTACGAGCAGTACTTC. Protein product: CASSLDNYEQYF.

This sequence joins TRBV19 and TRBJ1-6; 9 bases line up with TRBD1. V shed 7 bases and J 6 bases; nucleotides not matched to a gene: 4. Germline V gene data show CDR1 as LNHDA and CDR2 as SQIVND (reference sequence). There are 14 residues in the CDR3. CDR3 DNA sequence: TGTGCCAGTACCCCGACAGGGGGTAATTCACCCCTCCACTTT. Amino acids: CASTPTGGNSPLHF.

The chain links TRBV4-2 to TRBJ2-7; the match to TRBD1 covers 12 bases. Looked up from germline, CDR1 is LGHNA and CDR2 is YNFKEQ. The junction had 9 bases not matched to a gene; V was cut back by 4 bases and J by 5 bases. The CDR3 totals 16 residues. The CDR3 protein is CASSLETGTGGNEQYF. CDR3 coding DNA: TGTGCCAGCAGCCTCGAAACCGGGACAGGGGGCAACGAGCAGTACTTC.

CDR3 loop: CASSLGRGDTEAFF. Written as DNA, the CDR3 is TGTGCCAGCAGCTTAGGGAGGGGGGACACTGAAGCTTTCTTT. J is TRBJ1-1 and V is TRBV11-2; weak D call: TRBD1 (6 bases). Trimming left V 1 base short and J 3 bases short, with 9 bases between. The CDR3 spans 14 residues. Germline V gene lookup returns CDR1 SGHAT and CDR2 FQNNGV.

The V gene is TRBV27, the J gene TRBJ2-7, with D tentatively TRBD1 (6 bases). CDR1 and CDR2 (germline): MNHEY, SMNVEV (reference sequence). Trimming removed 4 bases from V and 1 base from J, with 17 bases in between. The CDR3 is made up of 16 amino acids. CDR3 coding DNA: TGTGCCAGCAGTTCCCTCGACAGGTCTCCTTCCTACGAGCAGTACTTC. Translated, it gives CASSSLDRSPSYEQYF.

The rearrangement joins TRBV7-6 to TRBJ1-2, with 7 bases aligning to TRBD1. The germline gives CDR1 SGHVS, CDR2 FNYEAQ. Trimming took 1 base from V and 6 from J; bases not matched to a gene: 8. The CDR3 extends over 15 amino acids. DNA of the CDR3: TGTGCCAGCAGCTTAGAGGCTCAGGGGGGGAATGGCTACACCTTC. As protein: CASSLEAQGGNGYTF.

To note about this clone: One end of the junction is discordant with germline, which a read error may explain. This chain connects TRBV4-1 to TRBJ2-4, with TRBD2 matching over 13 bases. The length of the CDR3 is 16 residues. CDR1 is MGHRA, CDR2 YSYEKL, per germline. The CDR3 nucleotides read TGCGCCAGCGGCCATAGACTAGCGGGGGGCGGAAACATTCAGTACTTC. The encoded protein is CASGHRLAGGGNIQYF.

About this clone itself: Mismatch with germline at one junction end may stem from a read error. J is TRBJ1-1 and V is TRBV5-5, with D unclear. Germline V CDR1 and CDR2: SGHKS, YYEKEE (reference sequence). This CDR3 is 12 amino acids long. CDR3 nucleotide sequence: TGTGCCAGCAGCGACGGGAACTCTGAAGCTTTCTTT. Its translation: CASSDGNSEAFF.

This chain connects TRBV6-5 to TRBJ1-6; D possibly corresponds to TRBD1 (5 bases). Germline CDR1 MNHEY, CDR2 SVGAGI. The CDR3 covers 15 residues. Deletions cut 6 bases from V and 4 bases from J, with 13 bases between. CDR3 sequence (DNA): TGTGCCAGCAGCCGGGGGGTCGGTTATAATTCACCCCTCCACTTT. This gives the protein CASSRGVGYNSPLHF.

The chain links TRBV28 to TRBJ1-1, with D possibly TRBD1 on 6 matching bases. V lost 7 bases and J lost 0, with 27 bases in between. The CDR3 spans 19 residues. CDR1 and CDR2 (germline): MDHEN, SYDVKM. This CDR3 is CASTPWGQPDEGVNTEAFF. The CDR3 DNA is TGTGCCAGCACCCCCTGGGGCCAGCCGGACGAGGGGGTGAACACTGAAGCTTTCTTT.

J is TRBJ2-1 and V is TRBV6-5; D is uncertain. Between the trimmed V and J ends, which lost 8 bases and 3 bases, there was a span of 11 bases. Germline CDR1 reads MNHEY; CDR2 reads SVGAGI. The CDR3 has 13 amino acids. The CDR3: CASRSVLYNEQFF. CDR3 coding DNA: TGTGCCAGCCGCTCTGTGCTCTACAATGAGCAGTTCTTC.

V usage is TRBV7-2 and J usage is TRBJ2-5, with 11 bases aligning to TRBD2. Looked up from germline, CDR1 is SGHTA and CDR2 is FQGNSA. CDR3 length equals 15 residues. V was clipped by 6 bases and J by 3 bases; unmatched bases: 6. CDR3 nucleotide sequence: TGTGCCAGCAGGCTCATGACTAGCGGGGAAGAGACCCAGTACTTC. It translates to CASRLMTSGEETQYF. The whole variable domain, remainder taken from reference TRBV7-2 and TRBJ2-5, is GAGVSQSPSNKVTEKGKDVELRCDPISGHTALYWYRQSLGQGLEFLIYFQGNSAPDKSGLPSDRFSAERTGGSVSTLTIQRTQQEDSAVYLCASRLMTSGEETQYFGPGTRLLVL.

This clone was observed a few times. V and J are TRBV3-1 (or the pseudogene TRBV3-2) and TRBJ2-7, with no clear D. CDR3 length: 12 amino acids. V was shortened by 2 bases and J by 5 bases, with 7 bases between the two germline ends. The V gene's germline CDR1 is LGHDT and CDR2 YNNKEL (reference sequence). The CDR3 DNA is TGTGCCAGCAGCCAATCGTACCACGAGCAGTACTTC. Amino acid sequence: CASSQSYHEQYF.

J is TRBJ2-6 and V is TRBV9; 10 positions match TRBD2. Germline trimming cut 0 bases from V and 3 bases from J; bases unmatched to any gene: 9. The length of the CDR3 is 19 residues. Germline V gives CDR1 SGDLS, CDR2 YYNGEE. The CDR3 nucleotides are TGTGCCAGCAGCGTAGCTTGGGATCTAGCGGGGGTTGGGGCCAACGTCCTGACTTTC. Its translation is CASSVAWDLAGVGANVLTF. The full variable domain, rest sourced from reference TRBV9 and TRBJ2-6, is DSGVTQTPKHLITATGQRVTLRCSPRSGDLSVYWYQQSLDQGLQFLIQYYNGEERAKGNILERFSAQQFPDLHSELNLSSLELGDSALYFCASSVAWDLAGVGANVLTFGAGSRLTVL.

V usage is TRBV2 and J usage is TRBJ2-2; D might be TRBD1 (7 bases). The CDR3 is 15 residues long. Trimming stripped 4 bases from V and 3 bases from J, with 12 bases between. In germline, CDR1 is SNHLY, CDR2 FYNNEI. The CDR3 bases are TGTGCCAGCAGTGTTCAGGGGGGCGACACCGGGGAGCTGTTTTTT. It is translated as CASSVQGGDTGELFF.

The chain joins TRBV6-2 or TRBV6-3 to TRBJ1-1; tentatively, D is TRBD1 (6 bases). The CDR3 extends over 17 amino acids. V lost 4 bases to trimming and J lost 0 bases, with 18 bases between them. Looked up from germline, CDR1 is MNHEY and CDR2 is SVGEGT. The CDR3 here is CASSSPEGGQLNTEAFF. DNA of the CDR3: TGTGCCAGCAGTTCCCCTGAGGGCGGACAGCTGAACACTGAAGCTTTCTTT.

V gene TRBV2 combines with J gene TRBJ2-5, with TRBD2 matching over 10 bases. The trim removed 2 bases at V and 4 bases at J, leaving 7 bases unmatched. Germline V CDR1 and CDR2: SNHLY, FYNNEI. The CDR3 runs to 16 residues. The DNA for the CDR3 is TGTGCCAGCAGTGAAACCCTAGCGGGGGCCCGAGAGACCCAGTACTTC. As protein: CASSETLAGARETQYF.

V gene TRBV27 combines with J gene TRBJ1-5, with TRBD1 matching over 10 bases. Germline trimming cut 6 bases from V and 7 bases from J; bases unmatched to any gene: 3. Germline-derived CDR1 and CDR2 are MNHEY and SMNVEV (reference sequence). This CDR3 has 13 residues. In DNA form, the CDR3 reads TGTGCCAGCAGGGGACAGGGGTTCCAGCCCCAGCATTTT. Protein product: CASRGQGFQPQHF.

This clone was seen a single time. The chain uses TRBV28 and TRBJ2-3; 7 bases agree with TRBD1. V was clipped by 9 bases and J by 3 bases; unmatched bases: 9. The CDR3 has 14 residues. Per the germline V gene, CDR1 is MDHEN and CDR2 is SYDVKM. The CDR3 protein is CASRDRAGTDTQYF. CDR3 coding DNA: TGTGCCAGTAGAGACAGGGCCGGTACAGATACGCAGTATTTT.

CDR3 protein: CASSYLLETANTNYNEQFF. The DNA of the CDR3 is TGTGCCAGCAGTTACCTTCTAGAGACAGCGAACACAAACTACAATGAGCAGTTCTTC. V usage is TRBV6-2 or TRBV6-3 and J usage is TRBJ2-1, with D possibly matching TRBD1 (5 bases). Germline assignment: CDR1 MNHEY and CDR2 SVGEGT. The V end lost 2 bases, the J end lost 3 bases, and 23 bases lay between the germline ends. The CDR3 is 19 residues long.